The clone carrying this TCR beta chain has only a few counts. The antigen remains undetermined. CDR3 size: 14 residues. Germline CDR1 SQVTM, CDR2 ANQGSEA. The V and J ends lost 2 bases and 2 bases respectively, with 10 bases between them. This entry comes from a study of blood T cells in healthy people across ages. Study-level findings and limits: Getting older went along with TCR beta diversity per million T cells dropping roughly linearly. Naive T cell percentage by flow cytometry tracked strongly with beta diversity.

With a J-beta primer mix and a sample-barcoded 5' primer, a second PCR ran roughly 6 to 12 cycles. With 12 random nucleotides, a template-switch adaptor tagged each individual cDNA molecule. Each CDR3 protein gets one entry after TCRdb re-called the 5' RACE reads with MiXCR. The sample yields about 600,000 distinct CDR3 sequences, 45% to 55% seen once. The clonotype was recovered from an elderly man in good health. The sequenced material came from blood. This sequence joins TRBV29-1 and TRBJ2-1; D call uncertain. The CDR3 DNA reads as TGCAGCGTTGAATGGGCAGTCACCTACAATGAGCAGTTCTTC. It is translated as CSVEWAVTYNEQFF.